This T cell receptor (beta chain) was captured by sequencing in a study of blood T cell repertoires in COVID-19. The wider study: Nucleic acid was either cDNA or gDNA, and it came from T cells, B-cell-depleted T cells, or PBMCs.

The CDR3 spans 11 residues. Looked up from germline, CDR1 is KGHSH and CDR2 is LQKENI. Trimming removed 6 bases at V and 2 bases at J, with 5 bases between. Authors' analysis steps: Scientists estimated how many nucleated cells there were by amplifying reference gene primers. Libraries were prepared by immunoSEQ multiplex PCR; TCRdb keeps only in-frame clonotypes and omits some of them. Clonal size and the V and J genes are those of that table, whereas D and trimming came from the DNA. The repertoire has 140,000 or so clones, around 80% of them found once; the top ten carry around 9.6%. The source of this sequence is a man in his fifties or sixties with active or convalescent COVID-19. This rearrangement joins TRBV18 to TRBJ2-7; D unclear. The sequencing sample was made of peripheral blood. The CDR3 reads CASSLAYEQYF. CDR3 sequence (DNA): TGTGCCAGCTCCCTCGCCTACGAGCAGTACTTC. Supplemented by reference TRBV18 and TRBJ2-7, the full variable domain reads NAGVMQNPRHLVRRRGQEARLRCSPMKGHSHVYWYRQLPEEGLKFMVYLQKENIIDESGMPKERFSAEFPKEGPSILRIQQVVRGDSAAYFCASSLAYEQYFGPGTRLTVT.